This T cell receptor beta chain came from a study of Graves' ophthalmopathy and Graves' hyperthyroidism. This clonotype was seen repeatedly, ten times or more. The CDR3 has 14 amino acids. Trimming removed 3 bases from V and 1 base from J, with 10 bases in between. CDR1 is SGHRS, CDR2 YFSETQ, per germline. The study amplified TCR beta CDR3 regions using RNA transcripts. Investigators did first-round RT-PCR with HTBI primers, then second-round multiplex PCR. TCRdb ran MiXCR on the multiplex PCR reads and lists one entry per CDR3 protein. The top ten clones hold 10% to 15% of a sample with 300,000 or so distinct CDR3 sequences, about a sixth of them seen once.

This chain connects TRBV5-1 to TRBJ1-1; D gene unclear. The sequence derives from an adult man with Graves' ophthalmopathy. Sample: peripheral blood. CDR3 in DNA: TGCGCCAGCAGCTCGGGTGCGCGGAACACTGAAGCTTTCTTT. Translation: CASSSGARNTEAFF.